The present TCR beta chain was sequenced within a study of blood T cells in healthy people across ages. This clonotype was observed once. The antigen is unknown. From germline, CDR1 is SGHAT and CDR2 FQNNGV. This CDR3 has 15 residues. The V and J ends lost 5 bases and 6 bases, in that order; junction bases with no gene match: 13. A second PCR of roughly 7 to 11 cycles used a sample-barcoded 5' primer and a J-beta primer mix. Each single sample gave us at least 2.5 million CDR3-containing paired-end reads. A single record per CDR3 protein comes from TCRdb applying MiXCR to the 5' RACE reads. The data contain over 1,500,000 distinct CDR3 sequences, about two fifths of them seen just once; the ten biggest clones take up 20% to 25%. Broader study findings: Per million T cells, TCR beta diversity dropped about linearly as age rose. Estimates drawn from one million T cells were deemed to understate diversity. Higher diversity, along with more naive CD4+ cells, distinguished long-lived donors from aged donors.

The receptor comes from a human donor in good health. The J gene is TRBJ2-7, the V gene TRBV11-2, with 7 bases fitting TRBD1. The source material was blood. CDR3 coding DNA: TGTGCCAGCAGCCAAGAGGGGGCGATCGGCTGCGAGCAGTACTTC. As protein: CASSQEGAIGCEQYF.